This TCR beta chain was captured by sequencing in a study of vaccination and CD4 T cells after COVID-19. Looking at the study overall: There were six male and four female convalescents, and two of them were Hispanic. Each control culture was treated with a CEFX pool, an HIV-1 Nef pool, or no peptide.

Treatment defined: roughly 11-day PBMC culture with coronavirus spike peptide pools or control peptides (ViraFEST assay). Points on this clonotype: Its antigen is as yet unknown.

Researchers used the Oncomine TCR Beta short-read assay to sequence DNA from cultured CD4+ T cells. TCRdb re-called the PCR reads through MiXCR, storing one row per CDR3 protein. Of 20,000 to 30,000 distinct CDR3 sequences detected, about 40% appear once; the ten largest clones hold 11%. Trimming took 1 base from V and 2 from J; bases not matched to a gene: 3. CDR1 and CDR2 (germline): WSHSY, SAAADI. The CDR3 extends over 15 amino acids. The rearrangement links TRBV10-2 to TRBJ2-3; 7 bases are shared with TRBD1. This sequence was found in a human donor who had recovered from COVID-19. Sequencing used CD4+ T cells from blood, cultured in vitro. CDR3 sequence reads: CASSEWGTATDTQYF. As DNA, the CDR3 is TGCGCCAGCAGTGAGTGGGGGACAGCCACAGATACGCAGTATTTT.